This T cell receptor (beta chain) originates from a study of T cell responses to AZD1222 COVID-19 vaccine. Between the trimmed V and J ends, which lost 7 bases and 7 bases, there was a span of 12 bases. The V gene's germline CDR1 is SGHRS and CDR2 YFSETQ. This CDR3 comprises 12 residues. Sequencing was performed with immunoSEQ multiplex PCR; in TCRdb, only in-frame clones are kept and a portion is missing. The sample lists 90,000 to 120,000 clones, 70% to 90% seen once, with 4.5% to 5.5% in the top ten. Findings of the study overall: Spike-wide vaccine-associated CD4 TCRs dominated at 160-218 and 743-854. Repertoires were obtained only post-peak T cell response.

A note on this clone: Its target is not known.

The sample here was peripheral blood, taken 28 days after the second AZD1222 dose. The sequence came from an adult who received the AZD1222 COVID-19 vaccine. The chain has TRBV5-1 and TRBJ1-5; D possibly corresponds to TRBD1 (6 bases). The CDR3 coding sequence is TGCGCCAGCCCCTGGACAGCGCAGCCCCAGCATTTT. This translates into CASPWTAQPQHF.